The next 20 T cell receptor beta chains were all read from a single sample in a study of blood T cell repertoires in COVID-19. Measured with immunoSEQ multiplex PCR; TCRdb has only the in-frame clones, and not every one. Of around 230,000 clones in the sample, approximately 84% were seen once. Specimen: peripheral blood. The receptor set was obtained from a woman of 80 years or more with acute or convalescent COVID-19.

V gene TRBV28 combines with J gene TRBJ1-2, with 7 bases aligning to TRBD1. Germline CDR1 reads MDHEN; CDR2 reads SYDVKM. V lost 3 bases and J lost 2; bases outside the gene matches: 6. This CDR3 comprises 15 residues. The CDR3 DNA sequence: TGTGCCAGCAGTTTTCCGACAGGGACGAACTATGGCTACACCTTC. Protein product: CASSFPTGTNYGYTF.

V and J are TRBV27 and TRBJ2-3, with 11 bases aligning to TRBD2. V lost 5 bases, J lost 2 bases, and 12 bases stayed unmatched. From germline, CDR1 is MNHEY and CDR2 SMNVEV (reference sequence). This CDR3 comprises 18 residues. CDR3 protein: CASSRLLGLAEYTDTQYF. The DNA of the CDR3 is TGTGCCAGCAGTCGACTCCTGGGACTAGCGGAGTACACAGATACGCAGTATTTT.

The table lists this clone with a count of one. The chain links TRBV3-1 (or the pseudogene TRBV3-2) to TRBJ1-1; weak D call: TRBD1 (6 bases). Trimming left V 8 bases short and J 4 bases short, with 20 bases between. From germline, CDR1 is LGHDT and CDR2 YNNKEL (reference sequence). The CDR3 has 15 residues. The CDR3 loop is CASQPVGGRGTEAFF. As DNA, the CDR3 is TGTGCCAGCCAACCCGTCGGGGGGCGCGGCACTGAAGCTTTCTTT.

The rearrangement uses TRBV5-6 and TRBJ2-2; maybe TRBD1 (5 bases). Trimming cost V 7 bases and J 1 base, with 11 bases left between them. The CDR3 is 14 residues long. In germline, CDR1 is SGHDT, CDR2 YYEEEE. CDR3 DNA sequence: TGTGCCAGCGGCCCCGGACAGAACACCGGGGAGCTGTTTTTT. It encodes CASGPGQNTGELFF.

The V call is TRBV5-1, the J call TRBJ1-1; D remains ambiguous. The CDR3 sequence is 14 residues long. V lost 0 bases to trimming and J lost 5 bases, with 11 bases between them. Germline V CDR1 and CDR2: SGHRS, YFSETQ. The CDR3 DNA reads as TGCGCCAGCAGCTTGGGGGCTACCCAGACTGAAGCTTTCTTT. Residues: CASSLGATQTEAFF.

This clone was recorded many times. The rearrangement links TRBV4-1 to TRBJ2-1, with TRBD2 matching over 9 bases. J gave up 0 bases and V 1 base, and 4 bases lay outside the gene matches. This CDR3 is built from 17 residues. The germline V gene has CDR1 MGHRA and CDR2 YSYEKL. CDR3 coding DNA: TGCGCCAGCAGCCAAGGGAGACTAGCGGTCTCCTACAATGAGCAGTTCTTC. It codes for CASSQGRLAVSYNEQFF.

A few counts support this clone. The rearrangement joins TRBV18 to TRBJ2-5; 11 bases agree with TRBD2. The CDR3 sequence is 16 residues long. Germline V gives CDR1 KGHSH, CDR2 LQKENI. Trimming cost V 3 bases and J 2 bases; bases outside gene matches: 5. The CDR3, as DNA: TGTGCCAGCTCACCCCAGCTAGCGGGGGGTCAAGAGACCCAGTACTTC. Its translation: CASSPQLAGGQETQYF.

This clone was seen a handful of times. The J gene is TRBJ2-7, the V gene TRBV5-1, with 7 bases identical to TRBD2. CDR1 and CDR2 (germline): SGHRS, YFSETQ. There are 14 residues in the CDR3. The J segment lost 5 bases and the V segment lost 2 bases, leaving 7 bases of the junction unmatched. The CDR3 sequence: CASSLRPSGHEQYF. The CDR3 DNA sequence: TGCGCCAGCAGCTTAAGACCTAGCGGCCACGAGCAGTACTTC.

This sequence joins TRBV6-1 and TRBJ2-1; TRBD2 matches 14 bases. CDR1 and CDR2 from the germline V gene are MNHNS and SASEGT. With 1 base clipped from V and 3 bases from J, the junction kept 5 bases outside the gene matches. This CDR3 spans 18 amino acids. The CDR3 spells CASSEETSGRVLYNEQFF. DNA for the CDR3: TGTGCCAGCAGTGAAGAGACTAGCGGGAGGGTCCTCTACAATGAGCAGTTCTTC.

The CDR3 is CASSSNRGAGELFF. CDR3 coding DNA: TGTGCCAGCAGCTCTAACAGGGGGGCCGGGGAGCTGTTTTTT. V and J are TRBV7-8 and TRBJ2-2; 8 nucleotides match TRBD1. CDR3 length: 14 amino acids. With V trimmed by 4 bases and J by 6 bases, 4 bases remained unmatched. Germline CDR1 and CDR2: SGHVS and FQNEAQ. Combining the CDR3 with reference TRBV7-8 and TRBJ2-2 gives the whole variable domain GAGVSQSPRYKVAKRGQDVALRCDPISGHVSLFWYQQALGQGPEFLTYFQNEAQLDKSGLPSDRFFAERPEGSVSTLKIQRTQQEDSAVYLCASSSNRGAGELFFGEGSRLTVL.

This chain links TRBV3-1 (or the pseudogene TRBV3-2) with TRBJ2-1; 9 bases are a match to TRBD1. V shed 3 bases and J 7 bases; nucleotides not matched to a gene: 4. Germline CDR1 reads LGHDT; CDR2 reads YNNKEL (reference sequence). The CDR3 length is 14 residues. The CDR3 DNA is TGTGCCAGCAGCCAGTTGACAGGGGGGAATGAGCAGTTCTTC. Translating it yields CASSQLTGGNEQFF.

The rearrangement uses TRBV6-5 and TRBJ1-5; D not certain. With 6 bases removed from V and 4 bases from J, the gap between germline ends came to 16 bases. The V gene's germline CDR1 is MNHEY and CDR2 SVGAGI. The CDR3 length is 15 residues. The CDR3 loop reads CASRRDTTQNQPQHF. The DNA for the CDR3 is TGTGCCAGCAGGAGAGACACCACCCAAAATCAGCCCCAGCATTTT.

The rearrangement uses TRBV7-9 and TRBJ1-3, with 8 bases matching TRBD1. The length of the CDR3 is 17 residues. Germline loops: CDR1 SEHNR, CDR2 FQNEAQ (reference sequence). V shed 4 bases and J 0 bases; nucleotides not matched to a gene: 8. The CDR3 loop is CASSSTGQAISGNTIYF. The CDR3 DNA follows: TGTGCCAGCAGCTCCACGGGACAGGCGATCTCTGGAAACACCATATATTTT.

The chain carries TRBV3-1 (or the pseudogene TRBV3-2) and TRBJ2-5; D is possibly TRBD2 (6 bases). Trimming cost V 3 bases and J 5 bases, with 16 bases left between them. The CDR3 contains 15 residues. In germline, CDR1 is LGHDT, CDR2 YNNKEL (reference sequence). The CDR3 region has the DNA TGTGCCAGCAGCCAGGAGGGACTGTCCGGCGAGACCCAGTACTTC. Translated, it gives CASSQEGLSGETQYF.

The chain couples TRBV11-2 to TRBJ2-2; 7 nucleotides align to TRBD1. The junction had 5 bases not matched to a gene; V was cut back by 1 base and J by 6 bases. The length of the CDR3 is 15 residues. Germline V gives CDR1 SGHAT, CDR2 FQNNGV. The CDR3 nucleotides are TGTGCCAGCAGCTTAGGACCAACAGGGGCCGGGGAGCTGTTTTTT. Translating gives CASSLGPTGAGELFF.

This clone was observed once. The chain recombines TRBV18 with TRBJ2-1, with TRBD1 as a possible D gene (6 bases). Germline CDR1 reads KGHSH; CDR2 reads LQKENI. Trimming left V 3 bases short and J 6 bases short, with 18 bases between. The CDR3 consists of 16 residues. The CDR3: CASSPLGLIGGNEQFF. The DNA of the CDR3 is TGTGCCAGCTCACCCCTCGGGTTAATAGGGGGCAATGAGCAGTTCTTC.

The DNA of the CDR3 is TGTGCCAGCAGCCGGGGACAGGGGCAAGAGACCCAGTACTTC. This sequence encodes CASSRGQGQETQYF. The V call is TRBV5-4, the J call TRBJ2-5; 10 bases match TRBD1. CDR1 and CDR2 (germline): SGHNT, YYREEE (reference sequence). The CDR3 totals 14 residues. The trim removed 4 bases at V and 2 bases at J, leaving 2 bases unmatched.

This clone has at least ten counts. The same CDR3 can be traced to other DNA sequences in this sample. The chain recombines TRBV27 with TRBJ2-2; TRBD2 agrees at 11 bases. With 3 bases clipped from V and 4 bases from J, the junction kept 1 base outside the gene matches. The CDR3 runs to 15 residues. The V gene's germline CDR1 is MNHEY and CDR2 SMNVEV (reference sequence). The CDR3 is CASSFGTSGTGELFF. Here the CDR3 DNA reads TGTGCCAGCAGTTTTGGGACTAGCGGCACCGGGGAGCTGTTTTTT.

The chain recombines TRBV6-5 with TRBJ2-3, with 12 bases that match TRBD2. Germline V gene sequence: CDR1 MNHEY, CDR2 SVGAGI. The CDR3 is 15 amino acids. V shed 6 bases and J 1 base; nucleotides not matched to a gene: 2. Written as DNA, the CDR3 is TGTGCCAGCAGCAGGACTAGCGGGGGCACAGATACGCAGTATTTT. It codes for CASSRTSGGTDTQYF.

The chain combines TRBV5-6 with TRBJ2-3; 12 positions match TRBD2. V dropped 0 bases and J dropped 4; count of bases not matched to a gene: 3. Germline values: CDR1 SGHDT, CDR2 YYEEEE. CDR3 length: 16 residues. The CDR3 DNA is TGTGCCAGCAGCTTGGGACTAGCGGGGGCCTCAGATACGCAGTATTTT. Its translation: CASSLGLAGASDTQYF.